The 11 T cell receptor beta chains below were found in one sample sequenced in a study of response to subunit inactivated influenza vaccine. Each CDR3 protein is one row after TCRdb ran MiXCR on the RT-PCR reads. The sample yields about 610,000 distinct CDR3 sequences, 13% to 15% seen once. This specimen was PBMCs from blood, taken 11 to 12 days after vaccination. These receptors came from a man between 45 and 60 years old who received an inactivated influenza vaccine.

In this sample, this clonotype turned up a few times. The chain combines TRBV5-1 with TRBJ2-2, with D possibly matching TRBD2 (6 bases). This CDR3 comprises 16 residues. Germline CDR1 and CDR2: SGHRS and YFSETQ. Trimming took 0 bases from V and 2 from J, leaving 11 bases between them. The CDR3 region is CASSLGASANTGELFF. The CDR3 DNA reads as TGCGCCAGCAGCTTGGGTGCTAGCGCTAACACCGGGGAGCTGTTTTTT.

The chain links TRBV24-1 to TRBJ2-5; 7 bases agree with TRBD2. The CDR3 is 12 residues long. After removal of 3 bases from V and 7 bases from J, the junction contained 1 base not matched to a gene. Germline CDR1 reads KGHDR; CDR2 reads SFDVKD. CDR3 bases: TGTGCCACCAGTGATGGCGGGAGGACCCAGTACTTC. This sequence encodes CATSDGGRTQYF.

This clonotype was picked up a small number of times. V is TRBV15 and J is TRBJ2-3, with 7 bases lining up with TRBD2. The germline V gene has CDR1 LNHNV and CDR2 YYDKDF (reference sequence). V trimming: 1 base; J trimming: 7 bases; junction bases outside the gene matches: 8. The CDR3 contains 15 residues. DNA of the CDR3: TGTGCCACCAGCAGAGGGGGGGGAGAGCCGTATACGCAGTATTTT. Translation: CATSRGGGEPYTQYF.

This clonotype was recorded a few times. V usage is TRBV12-3 or TRBV12-4 and J usage is TRBJ2-7; 15 nucleotides match TRBD2. CDR3 length: 15 residues. The trim removed 6 bases at V and 5 bases at J, leaving 5 bases unmatched. The CDR3 bases are TGTGCCAGCAGCCGGACTAGCGGGAGGGGCCACGAGCAGTACTTC. This gives the protein CASSRTSGRGHEQYF.

This clonotype was detected a few times. The chain uses TRBV28 and TRBJ2-3; 7 bases agree with TRBD2. The length of the CDR3 is 15 residues. In germline, CDR1 is MDHEN, CDR2 SYDVKM. V lost 3 bases and J lost 0; bases outside the gene matches: 3. CDR3: CASSLGRGSTDTQYF. CDR3 sequence (DNA): TGTGCCAGCAGTTTGGGGCGGGGGAGCACAGATACGCAGTATTTT.

The V gene is TRBV18, the J gene TRBJ2-2; D unresolved. The CDR3 covers 16 residues. The germline V gene has CDR1 KGHSH and CDR2 LQKENI. Deletions cut 2 bases from V and 2 bases from J, with 12 bases between. As DNA, the CDR3 is TGTGCCAGCTCACCAGTCGGAGACACCAACACCGGGGAGCTGTTTTTT. This sequence encodes CASSPVGDTNTGELFF.

The chain carries TRBV6-2 or TRBV6-3 and TRBJ1-1, with D unresolved. In germline, CDR1 is MNHEY, CDR2 SVGEGT. The CDR3 is 12 amino acids. Trimming removed 5 bases at V and 5 bases at J, with 9 bases between. CDR3 amino acids: CASSRFQTEAFF. The CDR3 nucleotides are TGTGCCAGCAGTAGGTTTCAAACTGAAGCTTTCTTT.

The CDR3 here is CASFLSESRGGSGELFF. The DNA for the CDR3 is TGTGCCAGCTTCTTGTCCGAGTCCAGGGGAGGTTCCGGGGAGCTGTTTTTT. The V call is TRBV6-1, the J call TRBJ2-2; D may match TRBD1 or TRBD2 (6 bases each). V was cut by 8 bases and J by 6 bases, with 25 bases left in between. CDR1 and CDR2 (germline): MNHNS, SASEGT. The CDR3 contains 17 residues.

The chain employs TRBV12-3 or TRBV12-4 and TRBJ2-5; D is perhaps TRBD2 (6 bases). Between the trimmed V and J ends, which lost 6 bases and 7 bases, there was a span of 15 bases. The CDR3 contains 13 residues. The CDR3 sequence is CASRRTTFGTQYF. The CDR3 DNA is TGTGCCAGCAGGAGGACTACATTCGGGACCCAGTACTTC.

This rearrangement joins TRBV7-2 to TRBJ2-2; 8 bases map to TRBD2. The germline V gene encodes CDR1 SGHTA and CDR2 FQGNSA. The J segment lost 3 bases and the V segment lost 3 bases, leaving 6 bases of the junction unmatched. The CDR3 has 16 amino acids. Written as DNA, the CDR3 is TGTGCCAGCAGCTTTGCAGCGGGGGCCTACACCGGGGAGCTGTTTTTT. Its translation: CASSFAAGAYTGELFF.

This clonotype is a singleton in its sample. One base away lies a much larger clone, so this may be a sequencing read error. The chain is built from TRBV20-1 and TRBJ2-1, with D unclear. Germline V gene sequence: CDR1 DFQATT, CDR2 SNEGSKA (reference sequence). The CDR3 spans 12 residues. The CDR3, as DNA: TGCAGTGCTCGTACCTCCTACAATGGGCAGTTCTTC. Protein sequence: CSARTSYNGQFF.